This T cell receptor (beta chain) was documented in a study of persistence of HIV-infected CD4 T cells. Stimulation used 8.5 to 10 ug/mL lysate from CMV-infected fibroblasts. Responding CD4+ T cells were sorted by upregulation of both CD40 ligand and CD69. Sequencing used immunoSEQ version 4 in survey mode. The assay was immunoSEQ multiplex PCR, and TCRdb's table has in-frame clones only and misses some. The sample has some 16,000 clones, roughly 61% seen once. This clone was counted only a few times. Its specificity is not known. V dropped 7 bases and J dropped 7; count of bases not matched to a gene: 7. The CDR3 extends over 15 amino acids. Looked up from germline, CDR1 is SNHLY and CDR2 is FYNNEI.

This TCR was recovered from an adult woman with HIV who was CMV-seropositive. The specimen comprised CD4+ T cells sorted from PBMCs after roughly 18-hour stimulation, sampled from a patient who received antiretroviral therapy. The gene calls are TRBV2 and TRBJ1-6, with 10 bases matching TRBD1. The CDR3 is CASTIRQGANSPLHF. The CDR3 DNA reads TGTGCCAGCACTATCAGACAGGGGGCAAATTCACCCCTCCACTTT. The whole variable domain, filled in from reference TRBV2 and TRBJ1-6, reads EPEVTQTPSHQVTQMGQEVILRCVPISNHLYFYWYRQILGQKVEFLVSFYNNEISEKSEIFDDQFSVERPDGSNFTLKIRSTKLEDSAMYFCASTIRQGANSPLHFGNGTRLTVT.